Listed here are 28 T cell receptor beta chains from one sample, sequenced in a study of shared clonotypes between healthy human individuals. As defined, naive CD8 cells were CD45RO-negative and positively selected for CCR7, with terminally differentiated effector memory CD45RA+ cells excluded. Using immunoSEQ multiplex PCR, the repertoire was profiled, and TCRdb retains in-frame clones only, with some absent. The sample holds about 1,800,000 clones; approximately 94% are singletons and the top ten take 1.2%. Material for sequencing was naive CD8+ T cells sorted from blood. These receptors originate from a man between 18 and 35 years old in good health.

This chain joins TRBV4-3 and TRBJ1-1; TRBD1 might be the D (5 bases). Germline V gene sequence: CDR1 LGHNA, CDR2 YSLEER. This CDR3 has 15 amino acids. V lost 1 base and J lost 4, with 13 bases in between. The CDR3 DNA follows: TGCGCCAGCAGCCAAGGGGGGGGTTTCGTCACTGAAGCTTTCTTT. It translates to CASSQGGGFVTEAFF.

To note about this clone: The sample contains more than one DNA sequence encoding this CDR3. The gene calls are TRBV6-5 and TRBJ2-3, with TRBD2 identical over 8 bases. This CDR3 spans 15 amino acids. Trimming cost V 6 bases and J 0 bases; bases outside gene matches: 5. The germline V gene encodes CDR1 MNHEY and CDR2 SVGAGI. The DNA of the CDR3 is TGTGCCAGCAGCTTACTAGCGGAGAGCACAGATACGCAGTATTTT. Amino acid sequence: CASSLLAESTDTQYF.

The genes are TRBV7-9 and TRBJ2-7; 12 bases fit TRBD2. This CDR3 has 15 residues. V shed 5 bases, J shed 8 bases, and the junction held 10 bases outside the gene matches. Germline lookup yields CDR1 SEHNR and CDR2 FQNEAQ (reference sequence). The CDR3 protein is CASSTLAGGPWQQYF. The CDR3 region has the DNA TGTGCCAGCAGCACTCTAGCGGGAGGGCCTTGGCAGCAGTACTTC.

This chain joins TRBV6-5 and TRBJ2-7, with D possibly matching TRBD2 (6 bases). Germline V gene data show CDR1 as MNHEY and CDR2 as SVGAGI. The CDR3 has 14 residues. Trimming cost V 2 bases and J 0 bases, with 8 bases left between them. The CDR3 DNA sequence: TGTGCCAGCAGTTACACGACTAGCTCCTACGAGCAGTACTTC. Translating gives CASSYTTSSYEQYF.

This clone was counted once. This chain joins TRBV2 and TRBJ2-7, with D possibly being TRBD2 (6 bases). Deletions cut 3 bases from V and 9 bases from J, with 18 bases between. CDR3 length: 14 amino acids. Germline CDR1 SNHLY, CDR2 FYNNEI. The CDR3 spells CASSDSGESYGQYF. The CDR3 DNA reads TGTGCCAGCAGTGATTCGGGAGAGTCCTATGGGCAGTACTTC.

This clone was seen more than once but under ten times. The rearrangement links TRBV7-2 to TRBJ1-2; possibly TRBD1 for D (5 bases). The germline V gene has CDR1 SGHTA and CDR2 FQGNSA. V dropped 4 bases and J dropped 6 bases, with 21 bases sitting between them. The CDR3 length is 16 residues. The CDR3 reads CASSSPLYEGVDGYTF. Here the CDR3 DNA reads TGTGCCAGCAGCTCACCCCTCTATGAAGGGGTGGATGGCTACACCTTC. Looking up the rest from reference TRBV7-2 and TRBJ1-2 gives the full variable domain: GAGVSQSPSNKVTEKGKDVELRCDPISGHTALYWYRQSLGQGLEFLIYFQGNSAPDKSGLPSDRFSAERTGGSVSTLTIQRTQQEDSAVYLCASSSPLYEGVDGYTFGSGTRLTVV.

The chain recombines TRBV9 with TRBJ1-2; 9 bases fit TRBD1. Germline V gene lookup returns CDR1 SGDLS and CDR2 YYNGEE. The J segment lost 7 bases and the V segment lost 3 bases, leaving 10 bases of the junction unmatched. This CDR3 region has 15 residues. The DNA of the CDR3 is TGTGCCAGCAGCGCCCCCGGGACAGGGCTCTCTGGCTACACCTTC. Protein product: CASSAPGTGLSGYTF.

Points on this clone: The sample contains more than one DNA sequence encoding this CDR3. The chain joins TRBV7-2 to TRBJ2-7, with 7 bases that match TRBD2. The CDR3 extends over 13 amino acids. J was trimmed by 1 base and V by 6 bases; bases with no gene match: 3. Germline V gene lookup returns CDR1 SGHTA and CDR2 FQGNSA. DNA for the CDR3: TGTGCCAGCAGTTTACTAGCGTCCTACGAGCAGTACTTC. This sequence encodes CASSLLASYEQYF.

As for this clone: In the same sample, other DNA sequences code for this CDR3. The rearrangement joins TRBV11-2 to TRBJ1-1, with 8 bases fitting TRBD1. CDR3 size: 13 residues. The V gene end was trimmed by 2 bases and the J gene end by 5 bases; junction bases not matched to a gene: 1. CDR1 and CDR2 (germline): SGHAT, FQNNGV. The CDR3 DNA reads TGTGCCAGCAGCTTAACAGGGGGGACTGAAGCTTTCTTT. It translates to CASSLTGGTEAFF.

The gene calls are TRBV11-2 and TRBJ2-1; D not resolved. Germline lookup yields CDR1 SGHAT and CDR2 FQNNGV. With 1 base removed from V and 12 bases from J, the gap between germline ends came to 7 bases. CDR3 size: 11 residues. CDR3 residues: CASSLVLGQFF. Here the CDR3 DNA reads TGTGCCAGCAGCTTAGTGCTGGGGCAGTTCTTC.

The V gene is TRBV2, the J gene TRBJ2-7, with 7 bases matching TRBD1. This CDR3 has 13 amino acids. Unmatched junction bases numbered 4, after V lost 6 bases and J lost 2 bases. The germline V gene encodes CDR1 SNHLY and CDR2 FYNNEI. The CDR3, as DNA: TGTGCCAGCAGCCAAACAGGGGCCTACGAGCAGTACTTC. Encoded protein: CASSQTGAYEQYF.

V usage is TRBV5-5 and J usage is TRBJ1-2, with 12 bases lining up with TRBD1. Trimming at V came to 4 bases and at J to 10 bases, leaving 5 bases not matched to a gene. Looked up from germline, CDR1 is SGHKS and CDR2 is YYEKEE (reference sequence). The CDR3 extends over 13 amino acids. The CDR3 spells CASSPGTGGAYTF. DNA for the CDR3: TGTGCCAGCAGCCCCGGGACAGGGGGCGCCTACACCTTC.

J is TRBJ1-2 and V is TRBV28, with no clear D. The ends were cut back, 5 bases at V and 4 bases at J, with 17 bases in the middle. The CDR3 contains 15 residues. Germline lookup yields CDR1 MDHEN and CDR2 SYDVKM. The CDR3 coding sequence is TGTGCCAGCAGTCCACGGACTGAATGGGCCTATGGCTACACCTTC. Protein: CASSPRTEWAYGYTF.

As for this clone: Germline and junction disagree at one end, which may indicate a read error. The chain uses TRBV6-5 and TRBJ2-1; D is undetermined. Per the germline V gene, CDR1 is MNHEY and CDR2 is SVGAGI. The CDR3 loop spans 13 amino acids. The CDR3 spells CATSRKGYNEQFF. The CDR3 nucleotides are TGTGCCACCAGTCGGAAGGGCTACAATGAGCAGTTCTTC.

A word on this clone: Additional DNA sequences in this sample encode the identical CDR3. The chain recombines TRBV13 with TRBJ2-7; D gene ambiguous. Trimming pared 0 bases from V and 7 bases from J, leaving 7 bases between. This CDR3 has 12 amino acids. Germline loops: CDR1 PRHDT, CDR2 FYEKMQ (reference sequence). The CDR3 protein is CASSLGGGEQYF. The CDR3 DNA sequence: TGTGCCAGCAGCTTAGGAGGCGGTGAGCAGTACTTC.

The chain couples TRBV7-8 to TRBJ1-1; D is possibly TRBD1 (5 bases). Germline CDR1 and CDR2: SGHVS and FQNEAQ. Trimming removed 5 bases from V and 1 base from J, with 20 bases in between. The CDR3 spans 17 residues. In DNA, the CDR3 is TGTGCCAGCAGCCCGAGAGGGGAGAGAGTAGCGAACACTGAAGCTTTCTTT. Amino acids: CASSPRGERVANTEAFF.

The chain couples TRBV27 to TRBJ2-7, with D tentatively TRBD1 (5 bases). V lost 6 bases to trimming and J lost 7 bases, with 22 bases between them. Germline V gives CDR1 MNHEY, CDR2 SMNVEV (reference sequence). The CDR3 totals 15 residues. The CDR3 spells CASSPSSRADGEQYF. CDR3 bases: TGTGCCAGCAGCCCCTCCAGCAGGGCCGATGGAGAGCAGTACTTC.

The rearrangement uses TRBV7-9 and TRBJ2-3, with TRBD2 matching over 7 bases. The CDR3 covers 17 residues. The V gene end was trimmed by 2 bases and the J gene end by 0 bases; junction bases not matched to a gene: 8. The germline gives CDR1 SEHNR, CDR2 FQNEAQ (reference sequence). The CDR3 reads CASSLSGLVGSTDTQYF. The CDR3 bases are TGTGCCAGCAGCTTATCAGGACTAGTCGGTAGCACAGATACGCAGTATTTT.

Comment on this clone: The sample contains more than one DNA sequence encoding this CDR3. The V gene is TRBV9, the J gene TRBJ2-2; 8 positions agree with TRBD2. Germline V gene data show CDR1 as SGDLS and CDR2 as YYNGEE. The length of the CDR3 is 14 residues. The J segment lost 6 bases and the V segment lost 4 bases, leaving 5 bases of the junction unmatched. DNA of the CDR3: TGTGCCAGCAGCCCTGCCGGGGGGGCCGGGGAGCTGTTTTTT. Translating it yields CASSPAGGAGELFF.

This clone was recorded only once. V usage is TRBV28 and J usage is TRBJ2-2; 13 positions agree with TRBD2. Germline CDR1 reads MDHEN; CDR2 reads SYDVKM. CDR3 length: 19 amino acids. With 5 bases clipped from V and 7 bases from J, the junction kept 16 bases outside the gene matches. The CDR3 loop is CASSSYNRLAGGNVGELFF. In DNA form, the CDR3 reads TGTGCCAGCAGTAGCTACAATAGACTAGCGGGGGGAAATGTCGGGGAGCTGTTTTTT.

The chain couples TRBV27 to TRBJ2-2; tentatively, D is TRBD1 (5 bases). The CDR3 consists of 14 residues. The V end lost 6 bases, the J end lost 3 bases, and 11 bases lay between the germline ends. Germline CDR1 and CDR2: MNHEY and SMNVEV (reference sequence). The CDR3 DNA follows: TGTGCCAGCAGCTACTGGGGCGACACCGGGGAGCTGTTTTTT. It yields the protein CASSYWGDTGELFF.

The V call is TRBV11-2, the J call TRBJ2-2; the D is unclear. Germline-derived CDR1 and CDR2 are SGHAT and FQNNGV. Trimming stripped 5 bases from V and 6 bases from J, with 10 bases between. This CDR3 is 13 amino acids long. The CDR3: CASSELAPGELFF. For the CDR3, the DNA is TGTGCCAGCAGCGAGCTGGCACCCGGGGAGCTGTTTTTT.

The rearrangement links TRBV13 to TRBJ1-2, with D perhaps TRBD1 (6 bases). V was shortened by 4 bases and J by 13 bases, with 19 bases between the two germline ends. The CDR3 has 13 amino acids. CDR1 is PRHDT and CDR2 is FYEKMQ in the germline V gene (reference sequence). CDR3 in amino acids: CASSSYNYRDSTF. In DNA form, the CDR3 reads TGTGCCAGCAGCTCATATAACTACAGGGATAGCACCTTC.

This chain links TRBV5-6 with TRBJ1-4; D ambiguous. V was pared by 1 base and J by 3 bases, with 7 bases between. The CDR3 has 14 amino acids. Per germline, CDR1 SGHDT and CDR2 YYEEEE. CDR3 region: CASSLTDPNEKLFF. In DNA form, the CDR3 reads TGTGCCAGCAGCTTGACGGATCCTAATGAAAAACTGTTTTTT.

The rearrangement uses TRBV6-5 and TRBJ2-1; D may be TRBD2 (7 bases). V was shortened by 2 bases and J by 1 base, with 12 bases between the two germline ends. The CDR3 contains 16 residues. Germline V gives CDR1 MNHEY, CDR2 SVGAGI. This CDR3 reads CASSYGRGRSYNEQFF. The CDR3 nucleotides are TGTGCCAGCAGTTACGGGAGGGGGAGGTCCTACAATGAGCAGTTCTTC.

V gene TRBV5-6 combines with J gene TRBJ2-7, with D hard to call. Germline assignment: CDR1 SGHDT and CDR2 YYEEEE. There are 14 residues in the CDR3. The ends were cut back, 4 bases at V and 3 bases at J, with 14 bases in the middle. Here the CDR3 DNA reads TGTGCCAGCAGCCCCGGGTCAAACATCTACGAGCAGTACTTC. Its translation is CASSPGSNIYEQYF.

The V call is TRBV15, the J call TRBJ2-7; 8 bases are a match to TRBD2. The CDR3 is made up of 16 amino acids. V dropped 0 bases and J dropped 6; count of bases not matched to a gene: 10. Germline V gene sequence: CDR1 LNHNV, CDR2 YYDKDF (reference sequence). The DNA for the CDR3 is TGTGCCACCAGCAGAGACCCTGCAGGGGCGGGGGGCGAGCAGTACTTC. It encodes CATSRDPAGAGGEQYF. Full variable domain (missing parts from reference TRBV15 and TRBJ2-7): DAMVIQNPRYQVTQFGKPVTLSCSQTLNHNVMYWYQQKSSQAPKLLFHYYDKDFNNEADTPDNFQSRRPNTSFCFLDIRSPGLGDTAMYLCATSRDPAGAGGEQYFGPGTRLTVT.

The chain is built from TRBV5-1 and TRBJ2-1; TRBD2 matches 10 bases. The length of the CDR3 is 17 residues. Per germline, CDR1 SGHRS and CDR2 YFSETQ. The trim removed 0 bases at V and 0 bases at J, leaving 3 bases unmatched. CDR3 nucleotides: TGCGCCAGCAGCTTGGCTTCTAGCGGGAGCTCCTACAATGAGCAGTTCTTC. Translating it yields CASSLASSGSSYNEQFF.